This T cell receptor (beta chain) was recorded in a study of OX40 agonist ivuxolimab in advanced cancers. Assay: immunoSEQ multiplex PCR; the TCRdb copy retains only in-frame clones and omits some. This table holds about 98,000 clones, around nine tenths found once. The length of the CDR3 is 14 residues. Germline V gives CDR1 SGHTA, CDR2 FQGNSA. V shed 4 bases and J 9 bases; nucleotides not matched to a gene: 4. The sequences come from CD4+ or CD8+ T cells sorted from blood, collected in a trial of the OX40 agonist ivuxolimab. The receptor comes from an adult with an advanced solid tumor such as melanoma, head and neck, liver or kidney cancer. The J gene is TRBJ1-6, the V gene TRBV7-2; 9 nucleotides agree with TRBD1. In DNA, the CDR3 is TGTGCCAGCAGCTCGGGACAGGGTCTTTCACCCCTCCACTTT. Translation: CASSSGQGLSPLHF.